This T cell receptor beta chain was recorded in a study of Graves' ophthalmopathy and Graves' hyperthyroidism. RNA transcripts yielded amplified TCR beta CDR3 regions. Amplification began with first-round RT-PCR using HTBI primers, then second-round multiplex PCR was performed. From the multiplex PCR reads, TCRdb called clonotypes with MiXCR, one entry per CDR3 protein. The sample lists approximately 380,000 distinct CDR3 sequences; approximately 21% were seen once. CDR3 size: 14 residues. The V and J ends lost 7 bases and 0 bases respectively, with 12 bases between them. Germline V lookup: CDR1 SQVTM, CDR2 ANQGSEA. Points from the study as a whole: A 13-signature model separated ophthalmopathy from stable hyperthyroidism, reaching roughly 85% sensitivity and approximately 81% specificity cross-validated.

Newly diagnosed hyperthyroidism donors, aged 18 to 65, duration under 2 months. This clonotype turned up a few times. Its antigen is unknown. This receptor was identified in a woman aged 18-30 years with stable Graves' hyperthyroidism. Sequenced input: peripheral blood. The chain links TRBV29-1 to TRBJ2-2, with D tentatively TRBD1 (6 bases). This chain's CDR3 is CSAGQNPNTGELFF. In DNA, the CDR3 is TGCAGCGCCGGACAGAACCCGAACACCGGGGAGCTGTTTTTT.